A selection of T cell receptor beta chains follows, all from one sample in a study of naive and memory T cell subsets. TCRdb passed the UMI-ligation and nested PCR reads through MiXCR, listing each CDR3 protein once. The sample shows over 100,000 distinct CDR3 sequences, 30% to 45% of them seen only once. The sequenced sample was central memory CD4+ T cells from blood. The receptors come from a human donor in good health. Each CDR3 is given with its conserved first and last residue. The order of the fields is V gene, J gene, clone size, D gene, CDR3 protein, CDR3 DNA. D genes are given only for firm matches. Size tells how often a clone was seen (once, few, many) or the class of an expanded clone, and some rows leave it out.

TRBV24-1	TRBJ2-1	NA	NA	CATRDSYNEQFF	TGTGCCACCCGGGACTCTTACAATGAGCAGTTCTTC
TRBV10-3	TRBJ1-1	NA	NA	CAIRSMNTEAFF	TGTGCCATCAGATCCATGAACACTGAAGCTTTCTTT
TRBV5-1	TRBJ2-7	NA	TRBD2	CASSPPSSGTYEQYF	TGCGCCAGCAGCCCACCCTCTAGCGGCACCTACGAGCAGTACTTC
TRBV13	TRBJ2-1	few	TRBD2	CASSARIGLAPSSISYNEQFF	TGTGCCAGCAGCGCAAGAATCGGACTAGCGCCCAGCAGTATCTCCTACAATGAGCAGTTCTTC
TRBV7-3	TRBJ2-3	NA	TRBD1	CASSIGQGATDTQYF	TGTGCCAGCAGCATAGGACAGGGGGCCACAGATACGCAGTATTTT
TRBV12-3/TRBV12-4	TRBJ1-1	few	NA	CASSFGNTEAFF	TGTGCCAGCAGTTTCGGCAACACTGAAGCTTTCTTT
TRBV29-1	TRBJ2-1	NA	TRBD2	CSVEVLAEGRYNEQFF	TGCAGCGTTGAAGTACTAGCGGAAGGAAGATACAATGAGCAGTTCTTC
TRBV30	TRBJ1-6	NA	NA	CAWGRPYNSPLHF	TGTGCCTGGGGGAGGCCCTATAATTCACCCCTCCACTTT
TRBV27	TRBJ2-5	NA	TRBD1	CASRRQGAGETQYF	TGTGCCAGCAGGCGACAGGGGGCAGGAGAGACCCAGTACTTC
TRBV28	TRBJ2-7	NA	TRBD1	CASSWAGTGAFIYEQYF	TGTGCCAGCAGTTGGGCCGGGACAGGGGCCTTTATCTACGAGCAGTACTTC
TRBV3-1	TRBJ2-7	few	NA	CASSQGEYEQYF	TGTGCCAGCAGCCAAGGAGAATACGAGCAGTACTTC
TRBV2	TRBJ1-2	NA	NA	CASTISTIYGYTF	TGTGCCAGCACGATTTCCACAATCTATGGCTACACCTTC
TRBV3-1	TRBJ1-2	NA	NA	CASSIGSSAYGYTF	TGTGCCAGCAGCATCGGGTCTTCGGCCTATGGCTACACCTTC
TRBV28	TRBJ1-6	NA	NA	CASRTVRGNSPLHF	TGTGCCAGCAGAACGGTACGGGGAAATTCACCCCTCCACTTT
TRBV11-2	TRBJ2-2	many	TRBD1	CASSRDRGKTGELFF	TGTGCCAGCAGCCGGGACAGGGGAAAAACCGGGGAGCTGTTTTTT
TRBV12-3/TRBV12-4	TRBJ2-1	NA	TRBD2	CASRGRTSGYNEQFF	TGTGCCAGCAGAGGACGGACTAGCGGATACAATGAGCAGTTCTTC
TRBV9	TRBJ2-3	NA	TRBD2	CASSGSGNGWDTQYF	TGTGCCAGCAGCGGTAGCGGGAACGGGTGGGATACGCAGTATTTT
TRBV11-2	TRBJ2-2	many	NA	CASSLAGASSTGELFF	TGTGCCAGCAGCTTAGCGGGAGCAAGCTCCACCGGGGAGCTGTTTTTT
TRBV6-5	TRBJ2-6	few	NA	CASSSLPTGFSGANVLTF	TGTGCCAGCAGTTCCCTCCCAACAGGTTTCTCTGGGGCCAACGTCCTGACTTTC
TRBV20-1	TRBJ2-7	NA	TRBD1	CSAPSGTGLYEQYF	TGCAGTGCGCCATCCGGGACAGGGCTCTACGAGCAGTACTTC
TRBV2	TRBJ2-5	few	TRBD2	CASTSGGGGETQYF	TGTGCCAGCACGTCGGGAGGGGGGGGAGAGACCCAGTACTTC